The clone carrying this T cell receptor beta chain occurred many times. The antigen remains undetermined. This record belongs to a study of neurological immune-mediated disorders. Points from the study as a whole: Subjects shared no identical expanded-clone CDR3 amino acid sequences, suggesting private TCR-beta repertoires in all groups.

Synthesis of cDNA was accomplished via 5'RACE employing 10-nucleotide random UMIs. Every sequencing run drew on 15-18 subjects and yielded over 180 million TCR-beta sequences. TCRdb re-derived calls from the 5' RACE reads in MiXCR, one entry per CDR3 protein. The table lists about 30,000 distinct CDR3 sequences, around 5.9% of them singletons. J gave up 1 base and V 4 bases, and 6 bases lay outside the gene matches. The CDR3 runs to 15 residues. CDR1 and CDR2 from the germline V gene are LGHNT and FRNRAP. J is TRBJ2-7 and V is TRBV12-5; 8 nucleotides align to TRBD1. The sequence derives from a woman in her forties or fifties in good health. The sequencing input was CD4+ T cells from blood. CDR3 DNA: TGTGCTAGTGGTTCCCTCGGGACAGGTTCCTACGAGCAGTACTTC. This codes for CASGSLGTGSYEQYF. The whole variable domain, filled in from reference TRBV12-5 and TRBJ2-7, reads DARVTQTPRHKVTEMGQEVTMRCQPILGHNTVFWYRQTMMQGLELLAYFRNRAPLDDSGMPKDRFSAEMPDATLATLKIQPSEPRDSAVYFCASGSLGTGSYEQYFGPGTRLTVT.